The table lists the clone carrying this TCR beta chain with many counts. Its antigen is undetermined. This sample's TCRbeta library carried unique molecular identifier barcodes. TCRdb passed the PCR reads through MiXCR, listing each CDR3 protein once. This sample has some 840,000 distinct CDR3 sequences, with around 15% found just once. These data originate in a study of T-cell reconstitution after alpha-beta-depleted transplantation in children. Study results and limitations: Approximately two months post-transplant, alpha-beta T cells reportedly originated from several hundred expanded graft clones. Surviving thymic progenitors and recipient T cells were the source of high TCRbeta diversity at day 60 in some patients. T cells produced anew were the main source of T-cell counts and diversity one year after transplant.

With 5 bases clipped from V and 3 bases from J, the junction kept 7 bases outside the gene matches. This CDR3 comprises 17 residues. Germline CDR1 is SEHNR and CDR2 is FQNEAQ (reference sequence). This chain links TRBV7-9 with TRBJ2-3; the match to TRBD2 covers 14 bases. The sequencing used PBMCs, mostly from graft donor cells, collected 360 days after TCRalphabeta/CD19-depleted stem cell transplant. This clonotype originated in a male patient younger than 18 who had a stem cell transplant for acute lymphoblastic leukemia, so the T cells may come from the graft donor. CDR3: CASSAAGTSGSTDTQYF. The CDR3 DNA reads TGTGCCAGCAGCGCCGCCGGGACTAGCGGGAGTACAGATACGCAGTATTTT. The full variable domain, with the rest looked up from reference TRBV7-9 and TRBJ2-3, is DTGVSQNPRHKITKRGQNVTFRCDPISEHNRLYWYRQTLGQGPEFLTYFQNEAQLEKSRLLSDRFSAERPKGSFSTLEIQRTEQGDSAMYLCASSAAGTSGSTDTQYFGPGTRLTVL.